Detailed here is one T cell receptor beta chain. TCRdb's copy holds only in-frame clones and misses some; the assay was immunoSEQ multiplex PCR. The sample lists over 80,000 clones; 75% to 95% were seen once. This CDR3 is 14 amino acids long. V lost 4 bases, J lost 4 bases, and 11 bases lay in between. Germline assignment: CDR1 MRHNA and CDR2 SNTAGT. This record comes from a study of control samples from healthy donors and cancer patients. Sequences were obtained from blood. This sequence joins TRBV6-4 and TRBJ2-1; D call uncertain. The TCR sequence derives from a man aged 25-45 years in good health. The CDR3 is CASSVSVAYNEQFF. CDR3 nucleotides: TGTGCCAGCAGTGTCTCCGTGGCTTACAATGAGCAGTTCTTC.